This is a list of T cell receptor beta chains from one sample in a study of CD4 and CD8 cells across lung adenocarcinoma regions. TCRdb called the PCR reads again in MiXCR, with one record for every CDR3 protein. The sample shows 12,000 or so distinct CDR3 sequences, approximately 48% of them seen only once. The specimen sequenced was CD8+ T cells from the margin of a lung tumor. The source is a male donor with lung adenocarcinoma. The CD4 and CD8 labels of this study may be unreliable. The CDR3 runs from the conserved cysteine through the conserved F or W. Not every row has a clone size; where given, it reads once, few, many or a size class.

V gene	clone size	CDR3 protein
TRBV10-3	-	CAGSGAGGRGRAQETQYF
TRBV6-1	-	CASKREPTTTDMQYF
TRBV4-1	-	CASSQARGTYGYTF
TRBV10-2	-	CASRDQETQYF
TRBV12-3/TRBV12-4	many	CASSFGQGADTQYF
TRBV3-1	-	CASRAGTGSSYNSPLHF
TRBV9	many	CASSAARSWSINEQFF
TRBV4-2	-	CASSQEGNAQETQFF
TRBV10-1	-	CASSPSSGGYEQYF
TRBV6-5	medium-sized	CASSYNQETQYF
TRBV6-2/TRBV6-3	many	CASSYGQATYNEQFF
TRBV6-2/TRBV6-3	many	CASSYKENTEAFF
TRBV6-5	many	CASSYALNTGELFF
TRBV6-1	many	CASRAGTEIYSNQPQHF
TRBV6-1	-	CASQAQLTDKQFF
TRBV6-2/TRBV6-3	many	CASSYSKDTQYF
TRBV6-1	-	CARGVVSTGEQYF
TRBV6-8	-	CASSYPLAERDQDTQYF
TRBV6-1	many	CASRPRTGLHEQFF
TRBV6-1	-	CASSPGWSTETQYF
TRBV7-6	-	CASQTGNRELFF
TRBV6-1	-	CASTGGGVRPGANVLTF
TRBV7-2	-	CASSFSGRRAKDTQYF
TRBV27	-	CASAGGGGRDTETQYF
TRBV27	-	CACAALLGGDQDTQYF
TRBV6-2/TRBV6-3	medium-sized	CASSKLGNEQFF
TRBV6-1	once	CASSEAWEGGQDTQYF
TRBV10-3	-	CAISGGGGGFPDTQYF
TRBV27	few	CASSLSPRGGETQYF
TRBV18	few	CASSPRPGTGHGETQYF
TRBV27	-	CAGRGWGAETQYF
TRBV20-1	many	CSASRGQVQETQYF
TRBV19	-	CASSSATSGRAKEGEQFF
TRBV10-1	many	CASSRRIGGGTDTQYF
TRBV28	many	CASSSGTRTDTQYF
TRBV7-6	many	CASSRRAGEYEQYF
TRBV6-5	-	CASSYSRQSNYEQYF
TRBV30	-	CAWSVPQSHRTNSMNTEAFF
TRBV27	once	CAGRGGGDLDTQYF
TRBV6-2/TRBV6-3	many	CASSLMRSGRPLSFYEQYF
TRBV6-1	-	CASSLVSVAGASDMQYF
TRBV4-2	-	CASSQNSGGAEDNEQFF
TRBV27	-	CASASRGGGGTETQYF
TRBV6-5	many	CASSSLSGANVLTF
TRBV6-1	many	CASHSVSNEQFF
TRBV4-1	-	CASSQDWGLTGRDNEQFF
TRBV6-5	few	CASSYSGGLTDTQYF
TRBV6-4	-	CASSDSGLARTDTQYF
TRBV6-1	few	CASSGRWRQETQYF
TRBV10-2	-	CASSERGTGNTGELFF
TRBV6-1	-	CAAGEWGLVPETQYF
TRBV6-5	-	CASSYGGRFTDTQYF
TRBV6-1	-	CASSEARAVDQNIQYF
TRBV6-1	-	CAGSGGAVEKIQYF
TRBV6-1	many	CASSLVGNEQYF